The clone carrying this TCR beta chain showed up just a few times. No antigen is known for it. This entry belongs to a study of T cells in Graves' hyperthyroidism and ophthalmopathy. General study findings and limits: Stable hyperthyroidism was separated from ophthalmopathy by a model based on 13 V-J features. With a median lead of around 6.7 months before onset, the model predicted ophthalmopathy. Also found in blood were most expanded thyroid clonotypes above 0.001.

More than 9.5 ml fresh peripheral blood yielded the PBMCs. V shed 2 bases and J shed 3 bases, with 11 bases lying between them. Germline loops: CDR1 DFQATT, CDR2 SNEGSKA (reference sequence). CDR3 length equals 14 residues. RNA transcripts served as the template for amplifying TCR beta CDR3 regions. First-round RT-PCR with HTBI primers amplified the TCR CDR3 region. TCRdb reanalysed the multiplex PCR reads using MiXCR and keeps one entry per CDR3 protein. The data contain roughly 380,000 distinct CDR3 sequences, over 11% of them seen just once; the ten biggest clones take up about 11%. The J gene is TRBJ1-5, the V gene TRBV20-1; D unresolved. The sequence was collected from a woman aged 55 to 70 with Graves' hyperthyroidism. Material for sequencing was blood. The CDR3 loop reads CSARSQEINQPQHF. In DNA, the CDR3 is TGCAGTGCTAGATCGCAGGAGATCAATCAGCCCCAGCATTTT.